Shown below are 18 T cell receptor beta chains from a single sample sequenced in a study of blood T cell repertoires in COVID-19. Clones were read by immunoSEQ multiplex PCR, and TCRdb kept only the in-frame ones, dropping some. This repertoire shows about 120,000 clones, about 90% found once; its top ten account for almost 30%. The sequencing input was peripheral blood. The receptors originated from a woman in her seventies with acute or convalescent COVID-19.

The chain has TRBV4-1 and TRBJ2-1; D is possibly TRBD1 (5 bases). Germline loops: CDR1 MGHRA, CDR2 YSYEKL. V dropped 1 base and J dropped 5 bases, with 12 bases sitting between them. The CDR3 has 15 amino acids. Written as DNA, the CDR3 is TGCGCCAGCAGCCAAGGCCAGGGTGTGGACAATGAGCAGTTCTTC. Translated: CASSQGQGVDNEQFF.

V usage is TRBV6-1 and J usage is TRBJ1-2; D unclear. The CDR3 contains 13 residues. Trimming took 1 base from V and 8 from J, leaving 11 bases between them. From germline, CDR1 is MNHNS and CDR2 SASEGT. The CDR3 DNA is TGTGCCAGCAGTGAAGTGTGGAGGGTCGGCTACACCTTC. It is translated as CASSEVWRVGYTF.

The rearrangement links TRBV28 to TRBJ2-3, with D maybe TRBD2 (5 bases). This CDR3 comprises 11 residues. V lost 3 bases, J lost 11 bases, and 9 bases lay in between. Looked up from germline, CDR1 is MDHEN and CDR2 is SYDVKM. The CDR3 coding sequence is TGTGCCAGCAGTTTTACGGGGTGGCAGTATTTT. It encodes CASSFTGWQYF.

The chain joins TRBV4-1 to TRBJ2-3, with 12 bases fitting TRBD2. The CDR3 length is 16 residues. CDR1 MGHRA and CDR2 YSYEKL come from the germline V gene. V was pared by 6 bases and J by 5 bases, with 9 bases of the junction left unmatched. As DNA, the CDR3 is TGCGCCAGCAGTCGGACTAGCGGGGCACTCGGAGATACGCAGTATTTT. Translation: CASSRTSGALGDTQYF.

The chain carries TRBV5-1 and TRBJ1-1; tentatively, D is TRBD1 (6 bases). V lost 3 bases and J 4 bases, leaving 13 bases between the germline ends. Germline lookup yields CDR1 SGHRS and CDR2 YFSETQ. The CDR3 totals 14 residues. This CDR3 reads CASSSVTGATEAFF. The CDR3 region has the DNA TGCGCCAGCAGCTCGGTGACAGGAGCCACTGAAGCTTTCTTT.

The rearrangement joins TRBV6-6 to TRBJ1-2; TRBD1 aligns across 7 bases. This CDR3 is built from 14 residues. CDR1 and CDR2 (germline): MNHNY, SVGAGI (reference sequence). V lost 7 bases and J lost 2; bases outside the gene matches: 7. CDR3 nucleotide sequence: TGTGCCAGCAATAAGGGGGCGGGGAACTATGGCTACACCTTC. Residues: CASNKGAGNYGYTF.

The V gene is TRBV20-1, the J gene TRBJ2-3; TRBD2 aligns across 8 bases. There are 14 residues in the CDR3. From germline, CDR1 is DFQATT and CDR2 SNEGSKA (reference sequence). With 3 bases clipped from V and 7 bases from J, the junction kept 9 bases outside the gene matches. CDR3 residues: CSASFPGGPYTQYF. The CDR3 DNA is TGCAGTGCTAGTTTTCCGGGGGGGCCGTATACGCAGTATTTT.

This clone was seen a few times. V and J are TRBV19 and TRBJ2-7; TRBD2 matches 7 bases. V lost 4 bases and J lost 0; bases outside the gene matches: 9. The CDR3 has 16 residues. Germline V gene sequence: CDR1 LNHDA, CDR2 SQIVND (reference sequence). The CDR3 region has the DNA TGTGCCAGTAGTAACAATGGGGAGCGGGGCTCCTACGAGCAGTACTTC. This sequence encodes CASSNNGERGSYEQYF. The full variable domain, with the rest looked up from reference TRBV19 and TRBJ2-7, is DGGITQSPKYLFRKEGQNVTLSCEQNLNHDAMYWYRQDPGQGLRLIYYSQIVNDFQKGDIAEGYSVSREKKESFPLTVTSAQKNPTAFYLCASSNNGERGSYEQYFGPGTRLTVT.

The chain recombines TRBV28 with TRBJ2-4; D gene ambiguous. The CDR3 spans 14 residues. Trimming stripped 1 base from V and 8 bases from J, with 12 bases between. CDR1 and CDR2 from the germline V gene are MDHEN and SYDVKM. The DNA of the CDR3 is TGTGCCAGCAGTTTATCCACGATTTCGGACATTCAGTACTTC. Translating it yields CASSLSTISDIQYF.

The chain employs TRBV7-2 and TRBJ1-2, with TRBD1 matching over 12 bases. Germline assignment: CDR1 SGHTA and CDR2 FQGNSA. This CDR3 is built from 17 residues. Germline trimming cut 1 base from V and 8 bases from J; bases unmatched to any gene: 11. The CDR3 nucleotides are TGTGCCAGCAGCTTAGGAGGTCCGGGACAGGGGGCCTTCGGCTACACCTTC. Its protein product is CASSLGGPGQGAFGYTF.

V is TRBV28 and J is TRBJ1-5, with no clear D. Per the germline V gene, CDR1 is MDHEN and CDR2 is SYDVKM. V lost 8 bases and J 1 base, leaving 6 bases between the germline ends. The CDR3 consists of 12 residues. CDR3 loop: CASGQSNQPQHF. CDR3 DNA sequence: TGTGCCAGCGGGCAAAGCAATCAGCCCCAGCATTTT.

The genes are TRBV9 and TRBJ1-2, with D perhaps TRBD1 (5 bases). CDR1 and CDR2 (germline): SGDLS, YYNGEE. CDR3 size: 15 residues. V was pared by 0 bases and J by 4 bases, with 13 bases between. The CDR3 DNA sequence: TGTGCCAGCAGCGTAGAAGTGTGGCAGGGCTATGGCTACACCTTC. Translated: CASSVEVWQGYGYTF. Full variable domain (rest looked up from reference TRBV9 and TRBJ1-2): DSGVTQTPKHLITATGQRVTLRCSPRSGDLSVYWYQQSLDQGLQFLIQYYNGEERAKGNILERFSAQQFPDLHSELNLSSLELGDSALYFCASSVEVWQGYGYTFGSGTRLTVV.

This clone was seen more than once but under ten times. The CDR3 DNA reads TGTGCCAGCAGCCGCCCCCTAGCGGGAAATTACAATGAGCAGTTCTTC. Protein: CASSRPLAGNYNEQFF. This chain uses TRBV3-1 (or the pseudogene TRBV3-2) with TRBJ2-1; 9 bases are a match to TRBD2. Germline CDR1 LGHDT, CDR2 YNNKEL (reference sequence). The CDR3 consists of 16 residues. V lost 4 bases and J lost 4; bases outside the gene matches: 8.

The V call is TRBV30, the J call TRBJ1-1; D is unresolved. From germline, CDR1 is GTSNPN and CDR2 SVGIG (reference sequence). This CDR3 comprises 10 residues. Trimming pared 2 bases from V and 7 bases from J, leaving 5 bases between. CDR3 protein: CAWSRVEAFF. CDR3 sequence (DNA): TGTGCCTGGAGTAGAGTTGAAGCTTTCTTT.

This clone was seen once. CDR3: CVRSLSSGESYEQYF. The CDR3 bases are TGTGTCAGAAGCTTATCGAGCGGGGAATCCTACGAGCAGTACTTC. This chain links TRBV7-5 with TRBJ2-7; the listed D gene, TRBD2, was not tested against the DNA. TRBV7-5 is a pseudogene. This CDR3 is built from 15 residues.

This clone was counted a few times. The V gene is TRBV27, the J gene TRBJ2-7; TRBD1 agrees at 9 bases. The germline V gene has CDR1 MNHEY and CDR2 SMNVEV (reference sequence). This CDR3 is 15 amino acids long. The V and J ends lost 5 bases and 3 bases, in that order; junction bases with no gene match: 8. This CDR3 is CASSISTGGIYEQYF. The CDR3 DNA follows: TGTGCCAGCAGTATCTCGACAGGGGGGATCTACGAGCAGTACTTC.

The chain has TRBV29-1 and TRBJ1-2, with TRBD1 matching 7 bases. The V gene's germline CDR1 is SQVTM and CDR2 ANQGSEA. The CDR3 loop spans 14 amino acids. J lost 4 bases, V lost 5 bases, and 10 bases had no gene match. This CDR3 is CSVRQQGTAYGYTF. The DNA of the CDR3 is TGCAGCGTTCGACAACAGGGGACGGCCTATGGCTACACCTTC.

The chain joins TRBV4-2 to TRBJ1-6; tentatively, D is TRBD1 (5 bases). The CDR3 loop spans 15 amino acids. Trimming cost V 2 bases and J 6 bases, with 11 bases left between them. CDR1 and CDR2 from the germline V gene are LGHNA and YNFKEQ. In DNA, the CDR3 is TGTGCCAGCAGCCAATCCCGCAGGGTTAATTCACCCCTCCACTTT. Protein product: CASSQSRRVNSPLHF.